The text below deals with one TCR beta chain. Its specificity is not known. Unique molecular identifiers were used to barcode this TCRbeta library. TCRdb re-called the PCR reads with MiXCR, one entry per CDR3 protein. The data contain around 700,000 distinct CDR3 sequences, over 10% of them singletons. This specimen belongs to a study of T-cell reconstitution after alpha-beta-depleted transplantation in children. Germline-derived CDR1 and CDR2 are SEHNR and FQNEAQ (reference sequence). The CDR3 totals 13 residues. The V gene end was trimmed by 5 bases and the J gene end by 14 bases; junction bases not matched to a gene: 11. Study-wide results and caveats: A year post-transplant, T-cell counts and diversity derived mostly from newly produced T cells. Surviving recipient T cells and thymic progenitors accounted for the high day-60 TCRbeta diversity observed in some patients. As was reported, about two months after transplant, alpha-beta T cells came from several hundred expanded graft clones.

The receptor was derived from a girl aged 2-10 years with congenital amegakaryocytic thrombocytopenia, due to receive a stem cell transplant. Sequencing used PBMCs, obtained before TCRalphabeta/CD19-depleted stem cell transplant. The rearrangement links TRBV7-9 to TRBJ2-1, with 8 bases fitting TRBD1. The CDR3 coding sequence is TGTGCCAGCAGCCATCAGGACAGGGCGGGAAAGTTCTTC. Translated, it gives CASSHQDRAGKFF.